The subject of this entry is one T cell receptor (beta chain). This table comes from immunoSEQ multiplex PCR, and its TCRdb copy is limited to in-frame clones, with some not included. This table has about 500,000 clones, over 60% appearing once. The CDR3 sequence is 11 residues long. CDR1 is MDHEN, CDR2 SYDVKM, per germline. V was trimmed by 8 bases and J by 2 bases, leaving 6 bases between them. The entry originates in a study of shared clonotypes between healthy human individuals. Nashville, Tennessee was home to all donors, who were Caucasian adults. The chain carries TRBV28 and TRBJ2-5; no definite D call. The receptor's source is a woman between 35 and 50 years old in good health. Some clones in this sample may be carry-over from other donors' samples. Source material: PBMCs. The DNA of the CDR3 is TGTGCCAGCCGCGGACAAGAGACCCAGTACTTC. Its protein product is CASRGQETQYF.